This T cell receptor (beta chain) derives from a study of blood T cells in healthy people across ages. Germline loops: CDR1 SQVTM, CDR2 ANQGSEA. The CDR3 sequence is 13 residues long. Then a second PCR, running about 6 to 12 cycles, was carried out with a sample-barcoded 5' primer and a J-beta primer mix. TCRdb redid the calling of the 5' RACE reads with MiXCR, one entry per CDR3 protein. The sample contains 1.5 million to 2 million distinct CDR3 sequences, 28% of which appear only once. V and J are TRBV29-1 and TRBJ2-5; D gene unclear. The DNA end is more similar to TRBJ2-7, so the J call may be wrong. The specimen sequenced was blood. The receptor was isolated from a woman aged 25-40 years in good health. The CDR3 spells CSVEAGSFGEQYF. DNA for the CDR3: TGCAGCGTTGAAGCGGGCTCCTTCGGCGAGCAGTACTTC.